Given below is one TCR beta chain in context. In the authors' workflow: Nucleated cell counts were estimated from reference gene primer amplification. TCRdb's copy holds only in-frame clones and misses some; the assay was immunoSEQ multiplex PCR. The V and J calls and clone size come from that table; D and trimming were worked out from the DNA. The table lists a few hundred thousand clones, 80% to 90% of them singletons. The sample is drawn from a study of blood T cell repertoires in COVID-19. Across the study: Acute and convalescent COVID-19 samples came from the United States, Italy and Spain. PBMCs, B-cell-depleted T cells, or T cells provided the cDNA or gDNA that made up the material.

This clonotype originated in a man aged 45 to 65 with active or convalescent COVID-19. The sample consisted of peripheral blood.

The CDR3 DNA is TGTGCCAGCAGTGCGGAGTACTACGAGCAGTACTTC. Translating gives CASSAEYYEQYF. This chain joins TRBV25-1 and TRBJ2-7; D remains unclear. The germline V and J ends were trimmed by 4 bases and 3 bases, with 7 bases remaining between them. This CDR3 contains 12 residues. The V gene's germline CDR1 is MGHDK and CDR2 SYGVNS.